Sequencing of this TCR beta chain was carried out in a study of blood T cells in healthy people across ages. Turning to this clonotype: Its antigen is still unknown.

J gave up 5 bases and V 6 bases, and 14 bases lay outside the gene matches. This CDR3 is 17 amino acids long. The germline gives CDR1 ENHRY, CDR2 SYGVKD. Regarding the study as a whole: Underestimates were what the diversity estimates from one million T cells were considered to be. Per million T cells, the diversity of TCR beta decreased roughly linearly as age advanced.

A second PCR, run for roughly 7 to 12 cycles, used a sample-barcoded 5' primer plus a J-beta primer mix. In TCRdb, the 5' RACE reads were re-called with MiXCR into one record per CDR3 protein. Here the sample spans about 760,000 distinct CDR3 sequences, approximately 25% being singletons. This same sample was also part of a study on T cells of mothers and their children. As that report states: Slightly higher but non-significant overlap marked related mother-child pairs versus unrelated pairs. Persistent microchimeric T cell clones were not found at ~100 per million sensitivity.

This clonotype was obtained from a boy aged 10-17 years in good health. Material: blood. The chain is built from TRBV10-3 and TRBJ2-3, with 10 bases fitting TRBD2. For the CDR3, the DNA is TGTGCCATCAGGAGAACTTTAGCGGGGGGCCCGGTAGATACGCAGTATTTT. The encoded protein is CAIRRTLAGGPVDTQYF.